The 26 T cell receptor beta chains presented below share a single source sample, sequenced in a study of cytomegalovirus exposure and HLA in healthy donors. The PCR used 60 Vbeta and 13 Jbeta primers. The table came from immunoSEQ multiplex PCR; TCRdb's copy has only in-frame clones and leaves some out. The sample has 150,000 to 200,000 clones, 65% to 85% seen once. The material sequenced was PBMCs. The receptors stem from a male donor in good health and CMV-seropositive.

The V call is TRBV28, the J call TRBJ2-7; the match to TRBD2 covers 7 bases. V lost 3 bases and J lost 4; bases outside the gene matches: 9. Germline values: CDR1 MDHEN, CDR2 SYDVKM. The CDR3 contains 15 residues. CDR3 loop: CASSFGGAGVYEQYF. CDR3 coding DNA: TGTGCCAGCAGTTTCGGAGGGGCGGGAGTGTACGAGCAGTACTTC.

The rearrangement joins TRBV28 to TRBJ1-5, with 8 nucleotides matching TRBD1. V lost 6 bases, J lost 6 bases, and 7 bases stayed unmatched. The CDR3 loop spans 14 amino acids. CDR1 is MDHEN and CDR2 is SYDVKM in the germline V gene. This CDR3 is CASRAGGMGQPQHF. CDR3 coding DNA: TGTGCCAGCAGGGCAGGGGGCATGGGTCAGCCCCAGCATTTT. Together with reference TRBV28 and TRBJ1-5, the CDR3 gives the full variable domain: DVKVTQSSRYLVKRTGEKVFLECVQDMDHENMFWYRQDPGLGLRLIYFSYDVKMKEKGDIPEGYSVSREKKERFSLILESASTNQTSMYLCASRAGGMGQPQHFGDGTRLSIL.

The rearrangement joins TRBV6-5 to TRBJ1-2; D not certain. The CDR3 has 13 residues. The germline V gene encodes CDR1 MNHEY and CDR2 SVGAGI. V lost 4 bases and J lost 6, with 12 bases in between. The CDR3 sequence is CASSSDSGHGYTF. CDR3 in DNA: TGTGCCAGCAGTTCGGACTCCGGGCATGGCTACACCTTC.

The chain joins TRBV15 to TRBJ1-2; D is unresolved. V lost 3 bases to trimming and J lost 0 bases, with 8 bases between them. This CDR3 comprises 14 residues. Germline V CDR1 and CDR2: LNHNV, YYDKDF (reference sequence). The CDR3 protein is CATSREQSNYGYTF. The CDR3 nucleotides are TGTGCCACCAGCAGGGAACAGTCTAACTATGGCTACACCTTC.

V is TRBV30 and J is TRBJ2-2; a possible D gene is TRBD1 (6 bases). Germline lookup yields CDR1 GTSNPN and CDR2 SVGIG (reference sequence). V was clipped by 4 bases and J by 6 bases, with 9 bases between them. This CDR3 contains 12 residues. In DNA form, the CDR3 reads TGTGCCTGGAATGGGGGCCCCGGGGAGCTGTTTTTT. It yields the protein CAWNGGPGELFF.

V gene TRBV19 combines with J gene TRBJ1-3; D might be TRBD1 (5 bases). Germline assignment: CDR1 LNHDA and CDR2 SQIVND (reference sequence). V was pared by 8 bases and J by 1 base, with 15 bases between. The CDR3 sequence is 15 residues long. The CDR3 spells CASLGKGRSGNTIYF. The CDR3, as DNA: TGTGCCAGTTTGGGGAAGGGGAGGTCTGGAAACACCATATATTTT.

The chain carries TRBV27 and TRBJ2-1; a weak D match, TRBD2 (6 bases). This CDR3 comprises 16 residues. Germline V gene lookup returns CDR1 MNHEY and CDR2 SMNVEV (reference sequence). V gave up 5 bases and J gave up 4 bases, with 18 bases separating them. CDR3: CASSPQRGGIYNEQFF. CDR3 DNA sequence: TGTGCCAGCAGTCCGCAGCGAGGCGGGATATACAATGAGCAGTTCTTC.

V is TRBV9 and J is TRBJ2-7, with TRBD2 identical over 10 bases. Germline CDR1 reads SGDLS; CDR2 reads YYNGEE. The CDR3 consists of 14 residues. With 3 bases clipped from V and 4 bases from J, the junction kept 4 bases outside the gene matches. This chain's CDR3 is CASSAASGSYEQYF. The CDR3 DNA reads TGTGCCAGCAGCGCGGCTAGCGGGAGTTACGAGCAGTACTTC.

As DNA, the CDR3 is TGTGCCAGCAGCCAAGCTCTCCCCAACCTAGGCAACCGGGACAGGGCTGGCCATGAGCAGTTCTTC. Translated, it gives CASSQALPNLGNRDRAGHEQFF. The rearrangement uses TRBV4-2 and TRBJ2-1, with TRBD1 matching 9 bases. The CDR3 has 22 residues. V lost 1 base, J lost 8 bases, and 27 bases stayed unmatched. Germline V gene sequence: CDR1 LGHNA, CDR2 YNFKEQ.

This clone was detected a few times. The V gene is TRBV2, the J gene TRBJ2-7, with TRBD1 matching over 7 bases. From germline, CDR1 is SNHLY and CDR2 FYNNEI. This CDR3 region has 14 residues. V trimming: 6 bases; J trimming: 0 bases; junction bases outside the gene matches: 5. The CDR3 spells CASRRDSSSYEQYF. CDR3 sequence (DNA): TGTGCCAGCAGAAGGGACAGTAGCTCCTACGAGCAGTACTTC.

The V call is TRBV7-9, the J call TRBJ1-1; no firm D call. The CDR3 contains 14 residues. V was pared by 5 bases and J by 1 base, with 11 bases between. The germline gives CDR1 SEHNR, CDR2 FQNEAQ (reference sequence). The CDR3 is CASSPQASNTEAFF. The CDR3 DNA is TGTGCCAGCAGCCCGCAGGCGTCGAACACTGAAGCTTTCTTT.

The genes are TRBV6-6 and TRBJ1-2; possibly TRBD1 for D (6 bases). The CDR3 is made up of 13 amino acids. CDR1 and CDR2 (germline): MNHNY, SVGAGI (reference sequence). Trimming took 4 bases from V and 6 from J, leaving 12 bases between them. The CDR3 loop reads CASSSTGRDGYTF. As DNA, the CDR3 is TGTGCCAGCAGTTCAACAGGGAGGGATGGCTACACCTTC.

About this clone itself: Other DNA sequences from this sample encode an identical CDR3 as well. V and J are TRBV9 and TRBJ2-7, with 8 bases lining up with TRBD1. V trimming: 4 bases; J trimming: 4 bases; junction bases outside the gene matches: 7. The CDR3 has 14 residues. Per the germline V gene, CDR1 is SGDLS and CDR2 is YYNGEE. CDR3 loop: CASSSGTGLYEQYF. The CDR3 DNA is TGTGCCAGCAGCTCTGGGACAGGCCTTTACGAGCAGTACTTC. Supplemented by reference TRBV9 and TRBJ2-7, the full variable domain reads DSGVTQTPKHLITATGQRVTLRCSPRSGDLSVYWYQQSLDQGLQFLIQYYNGEERAKGNILERFSAQQFPDLHSELNLSSLELGDSALYFCASSSGTGLYEQYFGPGTRLTVT.

The chain has TRBV27 and TRBJ2-5; 8 bases fit TRBD1. Germline values: CDR1 MNHEY, CDR2 SMNVEV (reference sequence). The V and J ends lost 3 bases and 3 bases, in that order; junction bases with no gene match: 9. The CDR3 runs to 16 residues. This CDR3 reads CASSFLGTGTEETQYF. In nucleotides, the CDR3 is TGTGCCAGCAGTTTCCTAGGGACAGGCACCGAAGAGACCCAGTACTTC.

The chain uses TRBV11-2 and TRBJ1-1; weak D call: TRBD1 (6 bases). This CDR3 is 14 amino acids long. The germline V gene encodes CDR1 SGHAT and CDR2 FQNNGV. The V end lost 2 bases, the J end lost 5 bases, and 12 bases lay between the germline ends. CDR3 residues: CASSLTGPNTEAFF. The CDR3 DNA sequence: TGTGCCAGCAGCTTAACAGGGCCTAATACTGAAGCTTTCTTT.

This clone was counted between two and nine times. V usage is TRBV9 and J usage is TRBJ2-5; D call uncertain. Germline CDR1 is SGDLS and CDR2 is YYNGEE. CDR3 size: 11 residues. V shed 4 bases and J shed 4 bases, with 5 bases lying between them. Here the CDR3 DNA reads TGTGCCAGCAGCTCCCGAGAGACCCAGTACTTC. Translated: CASSSRETQYF.

This chain links TRBV4-1 with TRBJ2-1; the D gene is possibly TRBD1 (6 bases). Germline CDR1 and CDR2: MGHRA and YSYEKL. The V gene lost 1 base and the J gene lost 4 bases, with 20 bases spanning the gap. The CDR3 length is 18 residues. Here the CDR3 DNA reads TGCGCCAGCAGCCAAGGGCAGGGGACCTCATCACTTTACAATGAGCAGTTCTTC. It encodes CASSQGQGTSSLYNEQFF.

The chain carries TRBV29-1 and TRBJ1-3, with TRBD1 matching over 7 bases. CDR3 size: 14 residues. Germline CDR1 reads SQVTM; CDR2 reads ANQGSEA. V shed 6 bases, J shed 4 bases, and the junction held 9 bases outside the gene matches. The CDR3 reads CSVRGQAWGNTIYF. Written as DNA, the CDR3 is TGCAGCGTCCGAGGACAGGCATGGGGAAACACCATATATTTT.

This sequence joins TRBV29-1 and TRBJ2-1; a possible D gene is TRBD2 (6 bases). The germline gives CDR1 SQVTM, CDR2 ANQGSEA. This CDR3 is built from 13 residues. Trimming removed 5 bases at V and 2 bases at J, with 10 bases between. CDR3 in amino acids: CSVLRGTYNEQFF. DNA of the CDR3: TGCAGCGTTTTGCGGGGCACCTACAATGAGCAGTTCTTC.

As to this clone: This sample also contains other DNA sequences that code for the same CDR3. CDR3 amino acids: CAIRPVGESNYGYTF. The CDR3 DNA is TGTGCCATTAGACCGGTGGGCGAATCTAACTATGGCTACACCTTC. The J gene is TRBJ1-2, the V gene TRBV6-1; D not certain. Germline V gives CDR1 MNHNS, CDR2 SASEGT. This CDR3 comprises 15 residues. Trimming took 10 bases from V and 0 from J, leaving 18 bases between them.

The J gene is TRBJ1-1, the V gene TRBV7-9; TRBD1 is a possible D gene (6 bases). In germline, CDR1 is SEHNR, CDR2 FQNEAQ (reference sequence). The germline V and J ends were trimmed by 5 bases and 4 bases, with 20 bases remaining between them. This CDR3 is built from 16 residues. The CDR3 is CASSTMPGQRGTEAFF. The CDR3 coding sequence is TGTGCCAGCAGCACCATGCCGGGACAAAGGGGCACTGAAGCTTTCTTT.

V gene TRBV28 combines with J gene TRBJ1-1, with 7 bases that match TRBD1. The CDR3 extends over 13 amino acids. The ends lost 6 bases at V and 0 bases at J; junction bases unmatched: 1. Germline V gene data show CDR1 as MDHEN and CDR2 as SYDVKM. CDR3 nucleotide sequence: TGTGCCAGCAGGGGACAGATGAACACTGAAGCTTTCTTT. This encodes CASRGQMNTEAFF.

The rearrangement links TRBV7-9 to TRBJ2-7; 8 bases are shared with TRBD1. V was pared by 3 bases and J by 4 bases, with 8 bases of the junction left unmatched. CDR3 size: 15 residues. Germline values: CDR1 SEHNR, CDR2 FQNEAQ (reference sequence). The CDR3 loop reads CASSLPGTGAYEQYF. CDR3 coding DNA: TGTGCCAGCAGCTTGCCCGGGACAGGAGCATACGAGCAGTACTTC. Supplemented by reference TRBV7-9 and TRBJ2-7, the full variable domain reads DTGVSQNPRHKITKRGQNVTFRCDPISEHNRLYWYRQTLGQGPEFLTYFQNEAQLEKSRLLSDRFSAERPKGSFSTLEIQRTEQGDSAMYLCASSLPGTGAYEQYFGPGTRLTVT.

This rearrangement joins TRBV19 to TRBJ2-1, with a possible D match to TRBD1 (5 bases). Germline V CDR1 and CDR2: LNHDA, SQIVND (reference sequence). The germline V and J ends were trimmed by 0 bases and 6 bases, with 6 bases remaining between them. CDR3 size: 13 residues. The CDR3 DNA reads TGTGCCAGTAGTATAGACAGGGCCAATGAGCAGTTCTTC. Its translation: CASSIDRANEQFF.

This chain links TRBV29-1 with TRBJ1-4; 9 nucleotides agree with TRBD1. This CDR3 is built from 15 residues. Germline V gene data show CDR1 as SQVTM and CDR2 as ANQGSEA. The V and J ends lost 3 bases and 7 bases, in that order; junction bases with no gene match: 9. CDR3 region: CSVDYGDRVGEKLFF. The DNA of the CDR3 is TGCAGCGTTGATTATGGGGACAGGGTGGGTGAAAAACTGTTTTTT.

The CDR3, as DNA: TGTGCCAGCAGCAGGTGGACGGGGGAGCAGTTCTTC. As protein: CASSRWTGEQFF. This chain links TRBV27 with TRBJ2-1; D perhaps matches TRBD2 (5 bases). The germline V gene has CDR1 MNHEY and CDR2 SMNVEV (reference sequence). V lost 6 bases and J 10 bases, leaving 13 bases between the germline ends. This CDR3 is built from 12 residues.